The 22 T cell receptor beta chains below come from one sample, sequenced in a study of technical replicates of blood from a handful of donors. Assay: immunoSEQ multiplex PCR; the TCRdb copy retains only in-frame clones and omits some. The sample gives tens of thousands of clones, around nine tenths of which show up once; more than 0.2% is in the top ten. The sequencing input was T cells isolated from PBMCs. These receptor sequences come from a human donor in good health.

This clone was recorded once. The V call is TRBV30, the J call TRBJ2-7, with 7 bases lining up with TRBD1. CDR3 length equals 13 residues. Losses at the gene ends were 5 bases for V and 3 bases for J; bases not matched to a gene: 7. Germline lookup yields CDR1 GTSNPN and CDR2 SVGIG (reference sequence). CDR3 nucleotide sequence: TGTGCCTGGGCGACAGGGACGGGCTACGAGCAGTACTTC. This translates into CAWATGTGYEQYF.

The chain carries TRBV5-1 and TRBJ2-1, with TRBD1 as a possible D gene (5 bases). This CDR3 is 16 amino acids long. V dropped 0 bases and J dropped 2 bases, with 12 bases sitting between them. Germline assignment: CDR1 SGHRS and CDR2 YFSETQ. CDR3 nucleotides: TGCGCCAGCAGCTTGGCTGTCAGGGTAGCCTACAATGAGCAGTTCTTC. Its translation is CASSLAVRVAYNEQFF.

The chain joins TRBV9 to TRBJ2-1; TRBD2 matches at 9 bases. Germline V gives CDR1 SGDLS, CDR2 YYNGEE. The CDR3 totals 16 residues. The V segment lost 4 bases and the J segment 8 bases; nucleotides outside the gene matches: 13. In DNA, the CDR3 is TGTGCCAGCAGCCCCTTTGCGGTAGCGGGGGCGGATGAGCAGTTCTTC. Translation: CASSPFAVAGADEQFF.

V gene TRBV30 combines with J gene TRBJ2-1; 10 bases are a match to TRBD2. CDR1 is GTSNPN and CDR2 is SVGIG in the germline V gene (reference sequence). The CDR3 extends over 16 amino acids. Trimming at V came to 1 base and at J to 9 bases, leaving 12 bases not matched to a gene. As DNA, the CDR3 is TGTGCCTGGAGTGGCCCGGCTAGCGGGGGTTGGGCTGAGCAGTTCTTC. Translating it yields CAWSGPASGGWAEQFF.

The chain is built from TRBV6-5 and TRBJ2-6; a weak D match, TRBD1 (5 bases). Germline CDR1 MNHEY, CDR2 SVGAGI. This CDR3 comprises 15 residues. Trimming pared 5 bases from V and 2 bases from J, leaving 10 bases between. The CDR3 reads CASSNFRAGANVLTF. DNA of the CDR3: TGTGCCAGCAGTAACTTCAGGGCTGGGGCCAACGTCCTGACTTTC.

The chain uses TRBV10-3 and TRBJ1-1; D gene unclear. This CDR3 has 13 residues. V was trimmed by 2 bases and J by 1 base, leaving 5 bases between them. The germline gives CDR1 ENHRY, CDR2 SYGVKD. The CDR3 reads CAISEKQNTEAFF. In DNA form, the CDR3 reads TGTGCCATCAGTGAGAAACAGAACACTGAAGCTTTCTTT.

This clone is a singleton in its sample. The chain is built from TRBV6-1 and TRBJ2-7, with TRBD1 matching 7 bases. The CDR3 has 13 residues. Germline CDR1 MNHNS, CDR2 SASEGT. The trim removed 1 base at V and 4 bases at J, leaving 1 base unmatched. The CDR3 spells CASSEETGYEQYF. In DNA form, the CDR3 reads TGTGCCAGCAGTGAAGAGACAGGGTACGAGCAGTACTTC.

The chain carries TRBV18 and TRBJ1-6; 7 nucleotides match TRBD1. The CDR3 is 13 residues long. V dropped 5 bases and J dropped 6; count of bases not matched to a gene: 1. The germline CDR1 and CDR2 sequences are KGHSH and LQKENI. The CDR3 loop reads CASSTGVNSPLHF. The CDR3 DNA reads TGTGCCAGCTCAACAGGGGTTAATTCACCCCTCCACTTT.

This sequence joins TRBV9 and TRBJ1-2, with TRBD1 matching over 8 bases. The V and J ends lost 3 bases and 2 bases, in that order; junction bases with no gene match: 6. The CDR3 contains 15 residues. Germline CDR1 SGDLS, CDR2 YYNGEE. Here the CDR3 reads CASSAGQGTNYGYTF. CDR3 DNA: TGTGCCAGCAGCGCAGGACAGGGAACCAACTATGGCTACACCTTC. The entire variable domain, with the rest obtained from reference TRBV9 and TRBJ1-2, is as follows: DSGVTQTPKHLITATGQRVTLRCSPRSGDLSVYWYQQSLDQGLQFLIQYYNGEERAKGNILERFSAQQFPDLHSELNLSSLELGDSALYFCASSAGQGTNYGYTFGSGTRLTVV.

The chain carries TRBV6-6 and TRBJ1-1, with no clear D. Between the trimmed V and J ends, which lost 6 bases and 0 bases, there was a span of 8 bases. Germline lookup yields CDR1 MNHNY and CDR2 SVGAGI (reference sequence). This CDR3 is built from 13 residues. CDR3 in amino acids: CASSALLNTEAFF. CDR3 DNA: TGTGCCAGCAGCGCACTCTTGAACACTGAAGCTTTCTTT.

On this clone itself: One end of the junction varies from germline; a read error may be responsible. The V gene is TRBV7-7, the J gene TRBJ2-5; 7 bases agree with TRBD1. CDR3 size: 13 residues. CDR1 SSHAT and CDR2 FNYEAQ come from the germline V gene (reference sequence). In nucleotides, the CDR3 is TGTGCTAGCAGCTCCGGGACAGATGGGACCCAGTACTTC. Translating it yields CASSSGTDGTQYF.

CDR3 nucleotides: TGTGCCAGCAGCCCCCTATCGGGGGGCGGGTCCCTCCACTTT. Protein product: CASSPLSGGGSLHF. The chain joins TRBV14 to TRBJ1-6; weak D call: TRBD1 (6 bases). Germline CDR1 reads SGHDN; CDR2 reads FVKESK. V was cut by 4 bases and J by 14 bases, with 18 bases left in between. This CDR3 spans 14 amino acids.

The CDR3 nucleotides are TGTGCCACCAGCAGAAACCGCGGGGGGGCGGCTGGCTACACCTTC. This translates into CATSRNRGGAAGYTF. This chain links TRBV15 with TRBJ1-2; possibly TRBD1 for D (6 bases). Trimming left V 2 bases short and J 7 bases short, with 17 bases between. This CDR3 is 15 amino acids long. CDR1 and CDR2 from the germline V gene are LNHNV and YYDKDF (reference sequence).

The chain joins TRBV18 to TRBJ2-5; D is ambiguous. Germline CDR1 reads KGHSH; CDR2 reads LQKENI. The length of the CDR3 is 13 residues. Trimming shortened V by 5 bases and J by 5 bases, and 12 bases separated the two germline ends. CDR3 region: CASSAPQSETQYF. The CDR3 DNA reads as TGTGCCAGCTCAGCCCCCCAGTCGGAGACCCAGTACTTC.

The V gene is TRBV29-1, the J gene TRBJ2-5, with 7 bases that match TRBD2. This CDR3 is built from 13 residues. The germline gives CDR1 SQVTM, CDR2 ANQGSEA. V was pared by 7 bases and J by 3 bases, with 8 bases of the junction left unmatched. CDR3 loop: CSAGRRLEETQYF. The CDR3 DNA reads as TGCAGCGCCGGGAGGAGGCTTGAAGAGACCCAGTACTTC.

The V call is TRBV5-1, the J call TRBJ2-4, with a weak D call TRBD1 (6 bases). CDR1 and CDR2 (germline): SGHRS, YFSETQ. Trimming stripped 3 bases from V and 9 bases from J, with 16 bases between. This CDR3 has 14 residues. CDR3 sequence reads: CASSSDREGGIQYF. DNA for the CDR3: TGCGCCAGCAGCTCTGACCGGGAAGGGGGCATTCAGTACTTC. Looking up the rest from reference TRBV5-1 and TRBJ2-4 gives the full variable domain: KAGVTQTPRYLIKTRGQQVTLSCSPISGHRSVSWYQQTPGQGLQFLFEYFSETQRNKGNFPGRFSGRQFSNSRSEMNVSTLELGDSALYLCASSSDREGGIQYFGAGTRLSVL.

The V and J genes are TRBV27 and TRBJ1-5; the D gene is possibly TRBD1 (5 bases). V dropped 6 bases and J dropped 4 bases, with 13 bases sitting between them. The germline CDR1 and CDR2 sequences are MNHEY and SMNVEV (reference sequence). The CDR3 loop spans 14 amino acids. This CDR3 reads CASRARGSNQPQHF. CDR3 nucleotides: TGTGCCAGCAGGGCACGGGGGTCAAATCAGCCCCAGCATTTT.

Here the CDR3 reads CASGKPSGRDREGAHPSEQYF. The DNA for the CDR3 is TGTGCCAGCGGCAAGCCCAGCGGCCGGGACAGGGAGGGGGCCCACCCTAGCGAGCAGTACTTC. The rearrangement joins TRBV27 to TRBJ2-7; 9 nucleotides align to TRBD1. Trimming removed 8 bases from V and 6 bases from J; junction bases left unmatched: 32. Germline loops: CDR1 MNHEY, CDR2 SMNVEV (reference sequence). The CDR3 covers 21 residues.

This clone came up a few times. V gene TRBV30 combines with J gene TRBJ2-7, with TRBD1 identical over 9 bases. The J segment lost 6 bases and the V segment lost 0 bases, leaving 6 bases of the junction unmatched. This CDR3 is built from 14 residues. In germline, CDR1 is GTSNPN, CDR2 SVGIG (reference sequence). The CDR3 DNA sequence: TGTGCCTGGAGTGTAGGACAGGGGACTCGCGAGCAGTACTTC. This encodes CAWSVGQGTREQYF.

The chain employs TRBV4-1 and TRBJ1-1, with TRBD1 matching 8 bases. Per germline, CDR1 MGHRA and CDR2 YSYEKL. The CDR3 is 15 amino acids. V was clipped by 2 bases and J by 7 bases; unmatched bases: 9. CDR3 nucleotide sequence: TGCGCCAGCAGCCAACTCAGGACAGGGAGAATTGAAGCTTTCTTT. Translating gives CASSQLRTGRIEAFF.

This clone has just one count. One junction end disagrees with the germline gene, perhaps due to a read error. CDR3 DNA sequence: TGTGCCAGCAGAGGAATGGACAGGGTACTTGACTTC. It is translated as CASRGMDRVLDF. The gene calls are TRBV6-5 and TRBJ2-7, with 8 bases matching TRBD1. The V gene's germline CDR1 is MNHEY and CDR2 SVGAGI. The CDR3 loop spans 12 amino acids.

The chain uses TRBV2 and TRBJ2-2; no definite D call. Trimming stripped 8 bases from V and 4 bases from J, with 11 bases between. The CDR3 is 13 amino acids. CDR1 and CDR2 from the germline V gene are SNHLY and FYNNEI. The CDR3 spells CASVLIGTGELFF. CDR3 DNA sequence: TGTGCCAGCGTCCTTATCGGCACCGGGGAGCTGTTTTTT. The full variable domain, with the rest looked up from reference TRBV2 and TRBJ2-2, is EPEVTQTPSHQVTQMGQEVILRCVPISNHLYFYWYRQILGQKVEFLVSFYNNEISEKSEIFDDQFSVERPDGSNFTLKIRSTKLEDSAMYFCASVLIGTGELFFGEGSRLTVL.